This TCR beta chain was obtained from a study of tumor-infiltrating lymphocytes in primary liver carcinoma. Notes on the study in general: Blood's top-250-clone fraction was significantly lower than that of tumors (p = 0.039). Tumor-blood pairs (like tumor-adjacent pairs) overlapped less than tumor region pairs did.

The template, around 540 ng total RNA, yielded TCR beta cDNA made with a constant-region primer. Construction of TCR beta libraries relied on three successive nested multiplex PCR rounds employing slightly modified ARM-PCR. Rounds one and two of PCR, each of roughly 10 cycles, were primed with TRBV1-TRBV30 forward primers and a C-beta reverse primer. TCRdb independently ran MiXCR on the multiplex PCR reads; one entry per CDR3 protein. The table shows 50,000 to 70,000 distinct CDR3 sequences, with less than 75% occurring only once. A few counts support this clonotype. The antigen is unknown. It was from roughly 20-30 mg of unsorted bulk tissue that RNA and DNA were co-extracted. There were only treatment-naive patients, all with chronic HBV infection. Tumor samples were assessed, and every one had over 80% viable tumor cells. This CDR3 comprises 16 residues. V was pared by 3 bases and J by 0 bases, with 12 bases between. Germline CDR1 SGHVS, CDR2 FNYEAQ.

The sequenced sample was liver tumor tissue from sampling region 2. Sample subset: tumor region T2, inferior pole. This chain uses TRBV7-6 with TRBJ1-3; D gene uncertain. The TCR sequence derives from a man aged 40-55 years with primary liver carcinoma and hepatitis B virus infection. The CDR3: CASSFGTGSSGNTIYF. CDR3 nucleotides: TGTGCCAGCAGCTTTGGAACGGGGAGCTCTGGAAACACCATATATTTT.